This section outlines one T cell receptor beta chain sequence together with its context. Resolution of symptoms, clearance, or two negative PCRs was present in recovered Cohort 3 donors. Measured with immunoSEQ multiplex PCR; TCRdb has only the in-frame clones, and not every one. The sample records more than 200,000 clones, more than 85% being singletons. The data stem from a study of blood T cell repertoires in COVID-19. Study at large: PBMCs, B-cell-depleted T cells, or T cells were the source of the cDNA or gDNA that made up the material.

The sample consisted of PBMCs or T cells enriched from blood (not recorded which). This clonotype originated in a woman between 45 and 65 years old who had recovered from COVID-19.

DNA of the CDR3: TGTGCCAGCAGCGCACCCGGACTAGCGGCTTACAATGAGCAGTTCTTC. Amino acids: CASSAPGLAAYNEQFF. The V call is TRBV6-2 or TRBV6-3, the J call TRBJ2-1, with 10 bases that match TRBD2. This CDR3 contains 16 residues. Germline V lookup: CDR1 MNHEY, CDR2 SVGEGT. V shed 6 bases and J 4 bases; nucleotides not matched to a gene: 9.